The 18 T cell receptor beta chains below come from one sample, sequenced in a study of tumor-infiltrating lymphocytes in primary liver carcinoma. Constant-region priming of about 520 ng total RNA yielded TCR beta cDNA. Investigators got TCR beta libraries out of three nested multiplex PCR rounds, done with slightly modified ARM-PCR. It was with TRBV1-TRBV30 forward primers and a C-beta reverse primer that the first two PCR rounds were run, at roughly 11 cycles each. TCRdb fed the multiplex PCR reads into MiXCR, producing one record per CDR3 protein. The table has approximately 330,000 distinct CDR3 sequences, about 65% seen once. Blood RNA came from unsorted whole blood; germline DNA was also extracted. The specimen sequenced was peripheral blood. These receptors all stem from a man between 40 and 49 years old with primary liver carcinoma and hepatitis B virus infection.

This clonotype was seen a handful of times. The genes are TRBV5-4 and TRBJ2-1, with TRBD2 matching 7 bases. The V and J ends lost 3 bases and 1 base, in that order; junction bases with no gene match: 4. This CDR3 has 15 amino acids. CDR1 SGHNT and CDR2 YYREEE come from the germline V gene (reference sequence). The CDR3, as DNA: TGTGCCAGCAGCTCCCGGACTAGTTCCTACAATGAGCAGTTCTTC. The encoded protein is CASSSRTSSYNEQFF.

Comments on this clonotype: One junction end disagrees with the germline gene, perhaps due to a read error. The chain combines TRBV6-6 with TRBJ2-2; 8 bases map to TRBD2. The V gene's germline CDR1 is MNHNY and CDR2 SVGAGI (reference sequence). The CDR3 has 19 amino acids. The CDR3 region is CASSPLGLAGPTNTGELLF. Here the CDR3 DNA reads TGTGCCAGCAGTCCGCTGGGATTAGCGGGGCCAACGAACACCGGGGAGCTGCTTTTT.

Details on this clonotype: A junction end diverges from the germline sequence, so it may reflect a read error. The chain couples TRBV11-1 to TRBJ2-1; D remains unclear. CDR1 is SGHAT and CDR2 is FQDESV in the germline V gene (reference sequence). The CDR3 totals 12 residues. In DNA, the CDR3 is TGTGTCAGCAGCTTGCGGACGAATGAGCAGTTCTTC. This encodes CVSSLRTNEQFF. The variable domain in full, with the rest retrieved from reference TRBV11-1 and TRBJ2-1, is EAEVAQSPRYKITEKSQAVAFWCDPISGHATLYWYRQILGQGPELLVQFQDESVVDDSQLPKDRFSAERLKGVDSTLKIQPAELGDSAMYLCVSSLRTNEQFFGPGTRLTVL.

This clonotype appeared a single time. One end of the junction is discordant with germline, which a read error may explain. CDR3 sequence reads: CASIRTTSTGTEAYF. The CDR3 DNA reads TGTGCCAGCATCCGTACAACCTCGACGGGGACTGAAGCTTACTTT. The chain has TRBV12-3 or TRBV12-4 and TRBJ1-1, with D possibly matching TRBD1 (5 bases). The CDR3 has 15 residues.

A remark on this clonotype: Sequence at one end of the junction differs from germline and may be a read error. This sequence joins TRBV11-2 and TRBJ2-5; D possibly matches TRBD1 or TRBD2 (5 bases each). This CDR3 is 12 amino acids long. Per the germline V gene, CDR1 is SGHAT and CDR2 is FQNNGV. As DNA, the CDR3 is TGTGCCAGCGGGTTTGAGGGGAAGACTCAGTACTTC. It yields the protein CASGFEGKTQYF.

Concerning this clonotype itself: A read error may produce the germline difference seen at one junction end. The chain uses TRBV11-2 and TRBJ2-5; a possible D gene is TRBD1 (6 bases). CDR1 and CDR2 (germline): SGHAT, FQNNGV. This CDR3 contains 13 residues. Here the CDR3 reads CVSSQRGLEAQYF. CDR3 in DNA: TGTGTCAGCAGCCAGAGGGGGTTAGAGGCCCAGTACTTC.

A note on this clonotype: One end of the junction varies from germline; a read error may be responsible. Written as DNA, the CDR3 is TGTGCCAGCAGCTGGACGGACAGGAAGGTCTACAGTGAGCACTTCTTC. Its protein product is CASSWTDRKVYSEHFF. V usage is TRBV11-2 and J usage is TRBJ2-1; TRBD1 agrees at 7 bases. Per the germline V gene, CDR1 is SGHAT and CDR2 is FQNNGV. The CDR3 has 16 residues.

CDR3 amino acids: CSARVLVGDNTGELFF. The CDR3 DNA is TGCAGTGCTAGAGTTCTTGTGGGAGATAACACCGGGGAGCTGTTTTTT. The V call is TRBV20-1, the J call TRBJ2-2; possible D gene TRBD2, 5 bases. V dropped 1 base and J dropped 2 bases, with 14 bases sitting between them. Germline V gene lookup returns CDR1 DFQATT and CDR2 SNEGSKA (reference sequence). The CDR3 loop spans 16 amino acids.

The table lists this clonotype with many counts. The rearrangement links TRBV10-3 to TRBJ2-3; D is perhaps TRBD2 (5 bases). The V gene's germline CDR1 is ENHRY and CDR2 SYGVKD. This CDR3 is 13 amino acids long. V lost 8 bases and J 5 bases, leaving 14 bases between the germline ends. The CDR3 nucleotides read TGTGCCATCGGCCCAGCGGCAGGAGATACGCAGTATTTT. It yields the protein CAIGPAAGDTQYF.

The rearrangement uses TRBV13 and TRBJ1-1; no clear D gene. Germline V gene lookup returns CDR1 PRHDT and CDR2 FYEKMQ (reference sequence). V was trimmed by 3 bases and J by 8 bases, leaving 16 bases between them. The CDR3 loop spans 14 amino acids. CDR3 sequence (DNA): TGTGCCAGCAGCTTCCACTCGACGGGATCAGAAGCTTTCTTT. Protein sequence: CASSFHSTGSEAFF. The variable domain in full, with the rest retrieved from reference TRBV13 and TRBJ1-1, is AAGVIQSPRHLIKEKRETATLKCYPIPRHDTVYWYQQGPGQDPQFLISFYEKMQSDKGSIPDRFSAQQFSDYHSELNMSSLELGDSALYFCASSFHSTGSEAFFGQGTRLTVV.

As to this clonotype: A single base separates this from a much larger clone, so it may be a read error. This sequence joins TRBV5-4 and TRBJ2-1; no clear D gene. This CDR3 contains 15 residues. Germline V lookup: CDR1 SGHNT, CDR2 YYREEE (reference sequence). CDR3 in DNA: TGTGCCAGCAGCCCCGCGACCCTTCCTTACAATGGGCAGTTCTTC. Translation: CASSPATLPYNGQFF.

In this sample, this clonotype turned up once. This could be a read error, since a much larger clone is one nucleotide away. The rearrangement links TRBV6-6 to TRBJ2-3, with 11 bases matching TRBD2. The CDR3 runs to 15 residues. The germline V gene has CDR1 MNHNY and CDR2 SVGAGI (reference sequence). The CDR3 region has the DNA TGTGCCCGCAGAAATAGCGGGAGGGCTGAAGATACGCAGTATTTT. The encoded protein is CARRNSGRAEDTQYF.

In the case of this clonotype: Germline is not matched at one junction end, which may reflect a read error. The chain recombines TRBV11-3 with TRBJ2-7; 9 bases match TRBD2. Germline values: CDR1 SGHNT, CDR2 YENEEA. This CDR3 is built from 15 residues. CDR3 in amino acids: CVSSLVGLASYEQYF. The DNA of the CDR3 is TGTGTCAGCAGCTTAGTGGGACTAGCTTCCTACGAGCAGTACTTC.

As regards this clonotype: This may arise from a read error, as a much more abundant clone is one base away. V is TRBV14 and J is TRBJ2-7; no clear D gene. The CDR3 covers 15 residues. Germline V gene lookup returns CDR1 SGHDN and CDR2 FVKESK. This CDR3 is CASSQDVQFPYEQHF. CDR3 nucleotides: TGTGCCAGCAGCCAAGACGTTCAGTTCCCCTACGAGCAGCACTTC. The full variable domain, completed using reference TRBV14 and TRBJ2-7, is EAGVTQFPSHSVIEKGQTVTLRCDPISGHDNLYWYRRVMGKEIKFLLHFVKESKQDESGMPNNRFLAERTGGTYSTLKVQPAELEDSGVYFCASSQDVQFPYEQHFGPGTRLTVT.

With regard to this clonotype: An end of the junction differs from the germline gene, which may be a read error. The rearrangement links TRBV11-3 to TRBJ2-1, with a possible D match to TRBD2 (5 bases). The CDR3 consists of 14 residues. CDR1 is SGHNT, CDR2 YENEEA, per germline. The DNA of the CDR3 is TGTGCCAGCAGCTTTTCGGGAAACAGCAATGAACAGTTCTTC. As protein: CASSFSGNSNEQFF.

A word on this clonotype: Its ends do not fully match the called genes, so a read error is possible. The V and J genes are TRBV11-2 and TRBJ2-7; 7 bases line up with TRBD1. The V gene's germline CDR1 is SGHAT and CDR2 FQNNGV. The CDR3 extends over 18 amino acids. CDR3 loop: CTSSLSPRKGASVYEQYF. CDR3 bases: TGTACCAGCAGCTTAAGCCCCAGAAAGGGGGCGTCGGTCTACGAGCAGTACTTC.

Comments on this clonotype: A read error may explain this, as a much larger clone is one base away. The chain has TRBV12-3 or TRBV12-4 and TRBJ1-1; 12 bases line up with TRBD1. The CDR3 spans 14 residues. The DNA of the CDR3 is TGTGCCGGCAGCTTGGGACAGGGGGCCGCTGAAGCTTTCTTT. It encodes CAGSLGQGAAEAFF.

The rearrangement uses TRBV30 and TRBJ2-4, with a weak D call TRBD1 (6 bases). Between the trimmed V and J ends, which lost 8 bases and 12 bases, there was a span of 23 bases. In germline, CDR1 is GTSNPN, CDR2 SVGIG (reference sequence). This CDR3 contains 13 residues. The CDR3 reads CARNVQGPGYQYF. CDR3 sequence (DNA): TGTGCCCGGAATGTACAGGGCCCCGGTTATCAGTACTTC.